Below are 3 T cell receptor beta chains sequenced from a single sample in a study of blood T cell repertoires in COVID-19. Clones were read by immunoSEQ multiplex PCR, and TCRdb kept only the in-frame ones, dropping some. The sample lists 200,000 to 300,000 clones, more than 75% occurring once. The sample comprised peripheral blood. These receptor sequences come from a woman aged 60-75 years with active or convalescent COVID-19.

The count of this clone is one. This rearrangement joins TRBV7-2 to TRBJ2-7, with TRBD1 identical over 7 bases. J lost 0 bases, V lost 3 bases, and 2 bases had no gene match. Germline CDR1 and CDR2: SGHTA and FQGNSA. CDR3 length equals 14 residues. CDR3: CASSFWDSSYEQYF. CDR3 coding DNA: TGTGCCAGCAGCTTTTGGGACAGCTCCTACGAGCAGTACTTC. Full variable domain (remainder filled in from reference TRBV7-2 and TRBJ2-7): GAGVSQSPSNKVTEKGKDVELRCDPISGHTALYWYRQSLGQGLEFLIYFQGNSAPDKSGLPSDRFSAERTGGSVSTLTIQRTQQEDSAVYLCASSFWDSSYEQYFGPGTRLTVT.

The V and J genes are TRBV23-1 and TRBJ1-5; D gene unclear. TRBV23-1 is an open reading frame, and its role is uncertain. The CDR3 is made up of 14 amino acids. V shed 5 bases and J shed 7 bases, with 15 bases lying between them. The CDR3 DNA reads as TGCGCCAGCAGTATTCCCCAGACTGGGCAGCCCCAGCATTTT. This gives the protein CASSIPQTGQPQHF.

V gene TRBV7-9 combines with J gene TRBJ1-2; 10 bases map to TRBD1. This CDR3 has 13 amino acids. Looked up from germline, CDR1 is SEHNR and CDR2 is FQNEAQ (reference sequence). Trimming at V came to 4 bases and at J to 8 bases, leaving 4 bases not matched to a gene. DNA of the CDR3: TGTGCCAGCAGCTCAGGACAGGGGGACGGCTACACCTTC. Protein: CASSSGQGDGYTF.